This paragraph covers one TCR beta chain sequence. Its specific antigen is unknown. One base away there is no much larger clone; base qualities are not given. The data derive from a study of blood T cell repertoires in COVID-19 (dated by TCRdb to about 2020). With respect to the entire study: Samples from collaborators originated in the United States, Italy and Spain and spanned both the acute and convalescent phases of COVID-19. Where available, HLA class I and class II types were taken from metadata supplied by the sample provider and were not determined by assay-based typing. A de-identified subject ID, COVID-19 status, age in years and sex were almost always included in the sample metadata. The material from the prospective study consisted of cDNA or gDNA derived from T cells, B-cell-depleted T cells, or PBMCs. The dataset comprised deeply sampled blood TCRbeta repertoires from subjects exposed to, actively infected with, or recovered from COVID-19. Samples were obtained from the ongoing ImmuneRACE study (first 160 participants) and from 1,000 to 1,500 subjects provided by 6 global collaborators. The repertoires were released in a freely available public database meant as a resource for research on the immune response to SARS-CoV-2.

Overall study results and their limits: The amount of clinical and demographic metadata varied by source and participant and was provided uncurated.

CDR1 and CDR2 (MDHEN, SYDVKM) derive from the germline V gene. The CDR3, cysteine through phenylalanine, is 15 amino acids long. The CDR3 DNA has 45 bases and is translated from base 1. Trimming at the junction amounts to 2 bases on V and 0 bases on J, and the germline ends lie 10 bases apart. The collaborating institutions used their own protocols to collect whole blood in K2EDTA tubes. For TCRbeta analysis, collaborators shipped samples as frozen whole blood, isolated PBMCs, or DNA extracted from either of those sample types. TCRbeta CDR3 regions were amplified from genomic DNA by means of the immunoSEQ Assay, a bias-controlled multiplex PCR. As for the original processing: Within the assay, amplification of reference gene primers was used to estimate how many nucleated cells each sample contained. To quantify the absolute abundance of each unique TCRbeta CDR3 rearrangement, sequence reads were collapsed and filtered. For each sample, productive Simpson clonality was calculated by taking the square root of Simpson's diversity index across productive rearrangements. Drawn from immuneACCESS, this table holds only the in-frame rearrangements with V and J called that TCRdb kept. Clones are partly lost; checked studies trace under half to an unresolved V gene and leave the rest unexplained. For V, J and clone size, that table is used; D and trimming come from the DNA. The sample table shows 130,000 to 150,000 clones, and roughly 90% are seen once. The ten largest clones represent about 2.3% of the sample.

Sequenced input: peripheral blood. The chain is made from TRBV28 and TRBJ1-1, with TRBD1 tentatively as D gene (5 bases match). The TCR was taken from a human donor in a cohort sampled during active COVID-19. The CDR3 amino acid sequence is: CASSLGPGMNTEAFF. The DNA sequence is TGTGCCAGCAGTTTAGGTCCAGGGATGAACACTGAAGCTTTCTTT.